The clone carrying this T cell receptor (beta chain) has at least ten counts. Its matching antigen is unknown. Each CDR3 protein is one row after TCRdb ran MiXCR on the 5' RACE reads. The top ten hold 0.98% of the sample, which has around 680,000 distinct CDR3 sequences, 8.6% seen once. All of the donors were Caucasians in good health. Germline lookup yields CDR1 MNHEY and CDR2 SVGAGI. The CDR3 has 14 amino acids. Trimming took 2 bases from V and 2 from J, leaving 9 bases between them. These data belong to a study of identical twins. Study-level points and caveats: Not following the same donors, the study drew its conclusions from cross-sectional statistical analysis.

The same data also contributed to another study, on yellow fever vaccine responses in identical twins.

The receptor's source is a woman between 18 and 29 years old in good health. Sequencing input: PBMCs. The chain uses TRBV6-5 and TRBJ2-5, with a tentative D call TRBD1 (5 bases). The CDR3, as DNA: TGTGCCAGCAGTTACGGACATCCTCAAGAGACCCAGTACTTC. This encodes CASSYGHPQETQYF.